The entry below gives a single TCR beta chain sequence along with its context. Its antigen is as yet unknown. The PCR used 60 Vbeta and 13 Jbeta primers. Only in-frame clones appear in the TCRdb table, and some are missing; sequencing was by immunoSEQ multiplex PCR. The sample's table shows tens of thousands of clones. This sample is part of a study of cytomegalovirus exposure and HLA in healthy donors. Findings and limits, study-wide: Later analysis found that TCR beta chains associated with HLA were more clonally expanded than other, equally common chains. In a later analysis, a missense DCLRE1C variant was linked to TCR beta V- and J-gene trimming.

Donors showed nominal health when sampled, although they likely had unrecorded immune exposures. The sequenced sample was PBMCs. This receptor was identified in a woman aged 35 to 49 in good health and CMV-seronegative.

CDR3 in DNA: TGTGCCAGCAGCCCCCAGAAGAGCGGGTACAATGAGCAGTTCTTC. Protein: CASSPQKSGYNEQFF. The J gene is TRBJ2-1, the V gene TRBV7-2, with a possible D match to TRBD2 (6 bases). CDR1 is SGHTA, CDR2 FQGNSA, per germline. The CDR3 consists of 15 residues. The V gene lost 5 bases and the J gene lost 4 bases, with 15 bases spanning the gap.